One and the same sample provided the 6 T cell receptor beta chains below, sequenced in a study of shared clonotypes between healthy human individuals. Repertoires were generated with immunoSEQ multiplex PCR, while TCRdb's copy carries only in-frame clones and drops some. The sample has about 590,000 clones, roughly 96% seen once; the top ten hold roughly 0.1%. Only CD45RO-negative cells positively selected for CCR7 counted as naive CD8 cells, so terminally differentiated effector memory CD45RA+ cells were excluded. The sample taken for sequencing was naive CD8+ T cells sorted from blood. The receptor set was obtained from a woman between 25 and 40 years old in good health.

V gene TRBV7-9 combines with J gene TRBJ1-2; D remains ambiguous. Germline lookup yields CDR1 SEHNR and CDR2 FQNEAQ (reference sequence). The CDR3 spans 17 residues. Trimming removed 5 bases from V and 3 bases from J, with 22 bases in between. The DNA for the CDR3 is TGTGCCAGCAGCCCCACGCTTACCGTGATTCTGGACTATGGCTACACCTTC. Translated: CASSPTLTVILDYGYTF.

The chain recombines TRBV27 with TRBJ1-5; D uncertain. V was clipped by 5 bases and J by 0 bases, with 8 bases between them. Germline V CDR1 and CDR2: MNHEY, SMNVEV (reference sequence). The CDR3 has 14 amino acids. For the CDR3, the DNA is TGTGCCAGCAGTCCGTTCGATAGCAATCAGCCCCAGCATTTT. Protein: CASSPFDSNQPQHF.

This clone has just one count. This chain connects TRBV5-6 to TRBJ2-2; 8 bases are a match to TRBD2. Germline assignment: CDR1 SGHDT and CDR2 YYEEEE. The V gene end was trimmed by 1 base and the J gene end by 3 bases; junction bases not matched to a gene: 5. The CDR3 spans 16 residues. The CDR3 coding sequence is TGTGCCAGCAGCTTGCTGACTAGCGCGGACACCGGGGAGCTGTTTTTT. The encoded protein is CASSLLTSADTGELFF.

CDR3 sequence: CASSPTSLAGTYNEQFF. The CDR3 DNA follows: TGTGCCAGCAGTCCAACCTCGCTAGCGGGGACCTACAATGAGCAGTTCTTC. This chain links TRBV28 with TRBJ2-1; 9 bases agree with TRBD2. V trimming: 5 bases; J trimming: 2 bases; junction bases outside the gene matches: 10. The germline gives CDR1 MDHEN, CDR2 SYDVKM. The CDR3 contains 17 residues.

The chain is built from TRBV30 and TRBJ2-1; no definite D call. Germline V gives CDR1 GTSNPN, CDR2 SVGIG (reference sequence). This CDR3 spans 13 amino acids. V was trimmed by 1 base and J by 3 bases, leaving 7 bases between them. The CDR3 loop is CAWSEASYNEQFF. CDR3 nucleotides: TGTGCCTGGAGTGAAGCAAGCTACAATGAGCAGTTCTTC.

This clone was detected only once. The chain has TRBV19 and TRBJ1-2; D call uncertain. V shed 5 bases and J shed 0 bases, with 16 bases lying between them. The CDR3 sequence is 16 residues long. Per germline, CDR1 LNHDA and CDR2 SQIVND (reference sequence). The CDR3 reads CASSRDGLPANYGYTF. DNA for the CDR3: TGTGCCAGTAGTCGTGACGGTCTACCAGCTAACTATGGCTACACCTTC.